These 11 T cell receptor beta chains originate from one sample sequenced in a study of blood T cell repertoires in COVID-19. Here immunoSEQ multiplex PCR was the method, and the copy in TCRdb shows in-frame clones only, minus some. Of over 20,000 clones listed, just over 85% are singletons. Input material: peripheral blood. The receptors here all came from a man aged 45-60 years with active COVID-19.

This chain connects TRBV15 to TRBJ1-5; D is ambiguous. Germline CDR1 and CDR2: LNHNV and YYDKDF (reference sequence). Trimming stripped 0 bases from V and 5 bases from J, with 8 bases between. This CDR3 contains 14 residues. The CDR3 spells CATSRDRVDQPQHF. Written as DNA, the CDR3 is TGTGCCACCAGCAGAGATCGGGTGGATCAGCCCCAGCATTTT.

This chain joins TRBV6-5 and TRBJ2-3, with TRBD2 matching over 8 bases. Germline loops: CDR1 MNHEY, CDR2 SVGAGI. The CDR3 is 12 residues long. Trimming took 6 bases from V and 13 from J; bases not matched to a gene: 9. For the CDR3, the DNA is TGTGCCAGCAGCGGGGGGGGACACGGCAAGTATTTT. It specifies CASSGGGHGKYF.

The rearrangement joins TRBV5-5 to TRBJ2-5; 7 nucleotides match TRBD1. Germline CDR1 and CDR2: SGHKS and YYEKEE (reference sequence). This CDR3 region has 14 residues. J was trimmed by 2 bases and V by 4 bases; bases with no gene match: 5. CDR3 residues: CASSPGTAQETQYF. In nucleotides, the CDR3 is TGTGCCAGCAGCCCAGGGACAGCACAAGAGACCCAGTACTTC.

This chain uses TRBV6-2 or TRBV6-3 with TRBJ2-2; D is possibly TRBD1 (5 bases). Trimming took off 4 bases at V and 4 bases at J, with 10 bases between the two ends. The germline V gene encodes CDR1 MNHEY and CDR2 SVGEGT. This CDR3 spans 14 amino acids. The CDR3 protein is CASSFLDSTGELFF. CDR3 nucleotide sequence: TGTGCCAGCAGTTTTCTAGACAGCACCGGGGAGCTGTTTTTT.

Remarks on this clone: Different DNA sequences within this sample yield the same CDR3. The CDR3 loop is CASSLGRRNTEAFF. The CDR3 bases are TGTGCCAGCAGCTTAGGACGGAGGAACACTGAAGCTTTCTTT. The chain recombines TRBV7-8 with TRBJ1-1; D is unclear. Trimming shortened V by 1 base and J by 1 base, and 7 bases separated the two germline ends. Germline loops: CDR1 SGHVS, CDR2 FQNEAQ. CDR3 length: 14 residues.

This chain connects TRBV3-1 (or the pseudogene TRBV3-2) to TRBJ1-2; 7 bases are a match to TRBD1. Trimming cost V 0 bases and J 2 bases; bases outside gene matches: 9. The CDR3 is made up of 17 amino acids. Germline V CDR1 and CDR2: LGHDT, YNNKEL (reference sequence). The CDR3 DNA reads TGTGCCAGCAGCCAAGATCCCCCGAACAGGGGAAACTATGGCTACACCTTC. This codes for CASSQDPPNRGNYGYTF.

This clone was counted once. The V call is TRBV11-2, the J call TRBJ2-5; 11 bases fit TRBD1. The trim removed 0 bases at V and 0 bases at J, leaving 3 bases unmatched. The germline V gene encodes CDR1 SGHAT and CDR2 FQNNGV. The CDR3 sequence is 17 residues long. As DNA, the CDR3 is TGTGCCAGCAGCTTAGATCGGGACAGGGGGTACCAAGAGACCCAGTACTTC. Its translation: CASSLDRDRGYQETQYF.

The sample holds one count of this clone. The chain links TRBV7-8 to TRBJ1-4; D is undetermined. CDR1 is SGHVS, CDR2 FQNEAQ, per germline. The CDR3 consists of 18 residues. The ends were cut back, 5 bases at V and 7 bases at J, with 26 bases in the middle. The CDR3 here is CASSTWGSRGSRAEKLFF. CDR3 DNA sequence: TGTGCCAGCAGCACATGGGGTAGTCGGGGTTCACGGGCTGAAAAACTGTTTTTT.

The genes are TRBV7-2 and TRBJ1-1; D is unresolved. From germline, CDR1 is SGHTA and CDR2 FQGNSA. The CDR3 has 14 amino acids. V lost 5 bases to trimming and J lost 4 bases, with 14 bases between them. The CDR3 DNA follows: TGTGCCAGCAGCCCAGACGGGATCGTCACTGAAGCTTTCTTT. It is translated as CASSPDGIVTEAFF.

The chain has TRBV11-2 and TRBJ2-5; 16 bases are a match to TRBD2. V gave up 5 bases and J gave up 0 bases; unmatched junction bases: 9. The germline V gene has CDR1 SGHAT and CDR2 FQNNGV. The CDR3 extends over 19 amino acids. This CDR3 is CASSRGLAGGVWYQETQYF. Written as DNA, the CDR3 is TGTGCCAGCAGCAGGGGACTAGCGGGGGGGGTTTGGTACCAAGAGACCCAGTACTTC.

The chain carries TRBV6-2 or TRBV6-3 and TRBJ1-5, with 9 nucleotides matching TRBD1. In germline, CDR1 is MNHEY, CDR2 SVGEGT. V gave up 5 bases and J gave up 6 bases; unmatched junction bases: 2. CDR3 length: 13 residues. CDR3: CASSGQGIQPQHF. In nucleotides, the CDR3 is TGTGCCAGCAGTGGACAGGGGATTCAGCCCCAGCATTTT.